This record looks at one T cell receptor (beta chain) sequence and its context. Produced via immunoSEQ multiplex PCR; TCRdb's table is partial and in-frame only. The sample shows around 220,000 clones, approximately 79% of them seen only once. This specimen belongs to a study of blood T cell repertoires in COVID-19. The wider study: Specimens from acute and convalescent COVID-19 originated in the United States, Italy and Spain. PBMCs, B-cell-depleted T cells, or T cells were the source of the cDNA or gDNA that made up the material.

This CDR3 is built from 14 residues. The sequenced sample was peripheral blood. The chain combines TRBV21-1 with TRBJ1-1; the table gives TRBD1 as D, unverified against the DNA. TRBV21-1 is designated a pseudogene. The sequence came from a woman between 40 and 50 years old with active or convalescent COVID-19. The CDR3 DNA reads as TGTGCCAGCAGCAAATGGGCAGTGAACACTGAAGCTTTCTTT. This codes for CASSKWAVNTEAFF.